This T cell receptor beta chain comes out of a study of low-dose radiotherapy and immunotherapy resistance in tumors. Trimming removed 5 bases from V and 3 bases from J; junction bases left unmatched: 5. Germline V gene lookup returns CDR1 SQVTM and CDR2 ANQGSEA. The CDR3 has 14 residues. Time point: before trial treatment. Gene-specific TRAV and TRBV primers were used for first-strand cDNA, covering alpha and beta chains. TCR amplification used about 18 PCR cycles, a constant-region primer and a V-primer adapter. Via MiXCR, TCRdb re-called the reads, giving one row per CDR3 protein. The data contain 75,000 to 95,000 distinct CDR3 sequences, 9% to 9.5% of them singletons. In its sample, this clonotype was seen many times.

The sample consisted of PBMCs, taken before treatment. V usage is TRBV29-1 and J usage is TRBJ2-1; TRBD2 agrees at 9 bases. The TCR sequence derives from a male donor with prostate cancer. The chain's CDR3 is CSVRASGIYNEQFF. CDR3 bases: TGCAGCGTTCGGGCTAGCGGGATCTACAATGAGCAGTTCTTC.